This is a list of T cell receptor beta chains from one sample in a study of T cells in Graves' hyperthyroidism and ophthalmopathy. TCRdb re-called the multiplex PCR reads through MiXCR, storing one row per CDR3 protein. In the table there are 450,000 to 700,000 distinct CDR3 sequences, approximately 44% of which are singletons. The source material was peripheral blood or thyroid tissue (not recorded which). The receptors shown here come from a young woman with Graves' hyperthyroidism. Each CDR3 is given with its conserved first and last residue. D genes are given only for firm matches. Some rows mark clone size as missing; the rest say once, few, many or name a class of expanded clone.

j_call clone_size v_call d_call cdr3_aa cdr3_nt
TRBJ2-5 many TRBV7-6 TRBD2 CASRSWRGASGSQETQYF TGTGCCAGCAGGTCTTGGCGTGGGGCTAGCGGGAGCCAAGAGACCCAGTACTTC
TRBJ2-2 - TRBV7-9 - CASSPPGAQGGELFF TGTGCCAGCAGCCCACCGGGGGCGCAGGGCGGGGAGCTGTTTTTT
TRBJ1-2 few TRBV12-3/TRBV12-4 TRBD1 CASSGQGNYGYTF TGTGCCAGCAGTGGACAGGGTAACTATGGCTACACCTTC
TRBJ2-5 few TRBV29-1 - CSVGQGQETQYF TGCAGCGTAGGGCAGGGGCAAGAGACCCAGTACTTC
TRBJ2-7 once TRBV7-3 TRBD1 CASSLGNTGAYEQYF TGTGCCAGCAGCTTGGGGAATACAGGGGCCTACGAGCAGTACTTC
TRBJ1-2 - TRBV7-8 - CASVELHNYGYTF TGTGCCAGCGTTGAGCTTCATAACTATGGCTACACCTTC
TRBJ2-5 many TRBV20-1 TRBD2 CSAGGASGREETQYF TGCAGTGCTGGGGGCGCTAGCGGGAGAGAAGAGACCCAGTACTTC
TRBJ2-5 - TRBV7-8 - CASSLGTKGETQYF TGTGCCAGCAGCTTAGGGACAAAGGGAGAGACCCAGTACTTC
TRBJ2-7 many TRBV13 - CASSLRLGEQYF TGTGCCAGCAGCCTCCGCCTTGGCGAGCAGTACTTC
TRBJ2-7 many TRBV29-1 - CSVRDGGYEQYF TGCAGCGTCCGGGACGGCGGCTACGAGCAGTACTTC
TRBJ1-5 few TRBV5-8 - CASSLETRIRAQHF TGTGCCAGCAGCTTGGAAACCAGGATAAGAGCCCAGCATTTT
TRBJ1-3 many TRBV7-6 - CASSLDLGNTIYF TGTGCCAGCAGCTTAGACTTGGGAAACACCATATATTTT
TRBJ2-7 many TRBV19 - CASSNRDYELYF TGTGCCAGTAGTAACAGAGACTACGAGCTGTACTTC
TRBJ2-2 many TRBV24-1 - CATSAHRPGELFF TGTGCCACCAGTGCCCACAGGCCCGGGGAGCTGTTTTTT
TRBJ2-2 - TRBV19 - CASRRDENTGELFF TGTGCCAGTAGAAGGGACGAGAACACCGGGGAGCTGTTTTTT
TRBJ2-5 - TRBV7-3 - CASSSGLPTETQYF TGTGCCAGCAGCTCGGGACTCCCCACGGAGACCCAGTACTTC
TRBJ1-6 - TRBV5-4 - CASSDASSGAYNSPLHF TGTGCCAGCAGCGACGCCAGCTCTGGGGCCTATAATTCACCCCTCCACTTT
TRBJ2-7 once TRBV7-6 TRBD2 CASSPHFGLAAYEQYF TGTGCCAGCAGCCCTCACTTCGGACTAGCGGCCTACGAGCAGTACTTC
TRBJ1-1 - TRBV6-5 - CAIIAGPSTARSEAFF TGTGCCATCATTGCAGGGCCTAGCACAGCCCGAAGTGAAGCTTTCTTT
TRBJ2-6 many TRBV19 TRBD2 CASSIDRLAGGVGANVLTF TGTGCCAGTAGTATAGATCGACTAGCGGGAGGGGTTGGGGCCAACGTCCTGACTTTC
TRBJ2-2 few TRBV6-2/TRBV6-3 - CASVGLAGAHELFF TGTGCCAGCGTCGGTCTGGCGGGGGCCCACGAGCTGTTTTTT
TRBJ2-7 - TRBV10-3 - CAIRLGGEQYF TGTGCCATCCGACTAGGGGGCGAGCAGTACTTC
TRBJ2-7 many TRBV7-9 - CASSLLVGEQYF TGTGCCAGCAGCTTACTCGTCGGCGAGCAGTACTTC
TRBJ2-7 many TRBV6-5 TRBD2 CASSYVLAGAPSSYEQYF TGTGCCAGCAGTTACGTGTTAGCGGGAGCTCCAAGCTCCTACGAGCAGTACTTC
TRBJ1-4 - TRBV7-6 - CASSPPDGEKLFF TGTGCCAGCAGCCCCCCGGATGGCGAAAAACTGTTTTTT
TRBJ2-5 once TRBV29-1 - CSVEIAEAETQYF TGCAGCGTTGAAATAGCGGAGGCGGAGACCCAGTACTTC
TRBJ2-7 many TRBV6-5 - CASSYSVDPPYEQYF TGTGCCAGCAGTTACTCTGTGGACCCACCCTACGAGCAGTACTTC
TRBJ2-7 many TRBV5-1 TRBD1 CASSYPGQGASYEQYF TGCGCCAGCAGCTACCCCGGACAGGGGGCCTCCTACGAGCAGTACTTC
TRBJ2-7 many TRBV5-6 - CASSHRDTGPLEQYF TGTGCCAGCAGCCACCGGGACACCGGACCTCTCGAGCAGTACTTC
TRBJ2-7 once TRBV7-7 TRBD2 CASSSELAGGHEQYF TGTGCCAGCAGCTCAGAACTAGCGGGAGGCCACGAGCAGTACTTC
TRBJ2-5 - TRBV7-6 - CASSARWEAQETQYF TGTGCCAGCAGCGCCCGGTGGGAGGCACAAGAGACCCAGTACTTC
TRBJ2-5 - TRBV10-3 TRBD2 CAISDYSGNQETQYF TGTGCCATCAGTGACTATAGCGGGAATCAAGAGACCCAGTACTTC
TRBJ1-6 - TRBV7-9 TRBD1 CASSWGPGQGAHNSPLHF TGTGCCAGCAGCTGGGGCCCGGGACAGGGGGCTCATAATTCACCCCTCCACTTT
TRBJ1-5 many TRBV6-1 - CASSFRDNQPQHF TGTGCCAGCAGCTTCCGGGACAACCAGCCCCAGCATTTT